This TCR beta chain was recorded in a study of Tregs in tolerant kidney transplant recipients. Study at large: Sorting after B cell culture yielded CD25+CD127- and 4-1BB+CD40L- CD4+ cells. A roughly 3-day belatacept mixed lymphocyte reaction, sometimes plus 5-day graft donor restimulation, preceded CD4+CD25+CD127- sorting. Study-wide findings and caveats: For some patients, primers changed over time, blocking nucleotide-level comparison.

Clones were sequenced by immunoSEQ multiplex PCR, and TCRdb holds only the in-frame ones, with some missing. Here the sample spans 1,500 to 2,000 clones, roughly 42% being singletons. In regard to this clone: Antigen unknown.

The V gene lost 8 bases and the J gene lost 3 bases, with 17 bases spanning the gap. The germline V gene encodes CDR1 GTSNPN and CDR2 SVGIG (reference sequence). The CDR3 loop spans 13 amino acids. The source material was Tregs from blood cultured with allogeneic cells. This rearrangement joins TRBV30 to TRBJ2-7; perhaps TRBD2 as D (5 bases). The receptor was derived from a human patient who received a combined kidney and bone marrow transplant. Some T cells may have come from the graft donor. The CDR3 loop reads CAGRIVGLYEQYF. In nucleotides, the CDR3 is TGTGCCGGCAGAATCGTAGGACTCTACGAGCAGTACTTC.